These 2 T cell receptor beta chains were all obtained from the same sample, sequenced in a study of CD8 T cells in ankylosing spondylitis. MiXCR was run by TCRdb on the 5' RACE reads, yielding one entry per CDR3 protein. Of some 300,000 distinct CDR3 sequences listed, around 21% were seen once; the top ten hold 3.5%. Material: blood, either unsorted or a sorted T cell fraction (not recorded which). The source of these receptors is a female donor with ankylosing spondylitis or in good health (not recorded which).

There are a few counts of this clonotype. The CDR3 DNA reads as TGTGCCAGCAGTTTAATACAGGGACCCTACGAGCAGTACTTC. Translating it yields CASSLIQGPYEQYF. The rearrangement links TRBV12-3 or TRBV12-4 to TRBJ2-7; tentative D call: TRBD1 (6 bases). V was shortened by 2 bases and J by 2 bases, with 10 bases between the two germline ends. The CDR3 runs to 14 residues.

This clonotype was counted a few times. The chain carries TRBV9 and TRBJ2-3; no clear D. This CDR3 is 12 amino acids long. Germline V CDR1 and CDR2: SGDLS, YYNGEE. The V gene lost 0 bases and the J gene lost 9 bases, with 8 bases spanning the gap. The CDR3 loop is CASSVDKGTQYF. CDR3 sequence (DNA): TGTGCCAGCAGCGTAGACAAGGGCACGCAGTATTTT.